These T cell receptor beta chains were read from a single sample in a study of a mutant IDH1 vaccine in newly diagnosed glioma. Antigen specificity for these receptors is unknown. Generated by immunoSEQ multiplex PCR, the TCRdb table keeps only in-frame clones and is missing some. Among some 20,000 clones listed, more than 75% were seen once. The specimen comprised PBMCs, sampled from a glioma patient whose treatment included an IDH1 peptide vaccine. These receptors were collected from a man aged 25 to 40 with glioma. CDR3s include the opening cysteine and the closing phenylalanine or tryptophan. A D gene is named only where the DNA matches it firmly. A clone size is listed for some rows: how often the clone was seen (once, few, many), or a class if it is expanded.

>TRBV5-8|.|14|.|TRBJ1-2
CASSLLPGSYGYTF
TGTGCCAGCAGCTTGTTGCCGGGCAGCTATGGCTACACCTTC
>TRBV5-1|TRBD1|13|.|TRBJ2-7
CASKGTATYEQYF
TGCGCCAGCAAGGGGACAGCCACCTACGAGCAGTACTTC
>TRBV5-1|.|17|.|TRBJ2-6
CASSFPSGGTGANVLTF
TGCGCCAGCAGCTTTCCCTCCGGCGGGACAGGGGCCAACGTCCTGACTTTC
>TRBV23-1|.|15|.|TRBJ1-1
CASSQSSEMNTEAFF
TGCGCCAGCAGTCAATCATCAGAGATGAACACTGAAGCTTTCTTT
>TRBV7-9|.|13|.|TRBJ1-1
CASSPTGNTEAFF
TGTGCCAGCAGCCCCACAGGGAACACTGAAGCTTTCTTT
>TRBV5-4|TRBD1|15|.|TRBJ1-4
CASSLFRGPNEKLFF
TGTGCCAGCAGCTTGTTCAGGGGGCCTAATGAAAAACTGTTTTTT
>TRBV6-4|.|15|.|TRBJ2-6
CASSETGPGANVLTF
TGTGCCAGCAGTGAGACAGGCCCCGGGGCCAACGTCCTGACTTTC
>TRBV10-1|.|15|.|TRBJ2-2
CASSAGSEETGELFF
TGCGCCAGCAGTGCTGGTAGCGAGGAAACCGGGGAGCTGTTTTTT
>TRBV2|.|12|once|TRBJ2-5
CASSVNRETQYF
TGTGCCAGCAGTGTGAATAGGGAGACCCAGTACTTC
>TRBV6-5|TRBD2|15|.|TRBJ2-1
CASSPERGGYNEQFF
TGTGCCAGCAGCCCCGAGCGGGGGGGGTACAATGAGCAGTTCTTC
>TRBV6-4|.|14|once|TRBJ2-3
CASSEQRGTDTQYF
TGTGCCAGCAGTGAACAGCGGGGCACAGATACGCAGTATTTT
>TRBV5-1|.|13|.|TRBJ2-7
CASSLTLAYEQYF
TGCGCCAGCAGCCTGACATTAGCCTACGAGCAGTACTTC
>TRBV2|TRBD1|17|once|TRBJ1-1
CASTGTGDIKMNTEAFF
TGTGCCAGCACGGGGACAGGCGACATAAAGATGAACACTGAAGCTTTCTTT
>TRBV20-1|.|9|once|TRBJ2-1
CSAREEQFF
TGCAGTGCTAGGGAGGAGCAGTTCTTC
>TRBV12-5|TRBD2|16|.|TRBJ2-3
CASGAGTSGSTDTQYF
TGTGCTAGTGGTGCCGGGACTAGCGGGAGCACAGATACGCAGTATTTT
>TRBV6-4|.|13|once|TRBJ2-1
CASSVEGTGEQFF
TGTGCCAGCAGTGTAGAGGGGACCGGTGAGCAGTTCTTC
>TRBV6-6|TRBD2|16|.|TRBJ2-7
CASSLGLAGALTEQYF
TGTGCCAGCAGTCTGGGACTAGCGGGAGCGTTGACCGAGCAGTACTTC
>TRBV29-1|.|14|.|TRBJ2-6
CSVESRSGANVLTF
TGCAGCGTGGAGAGTCGCTCTGGGGCCAACGTCCTGACTTTC
>TRBV27|.|15|.|TRBJ2-7
CASSSVSGFPYEQYF
TGTGCCAGCAGTTCTGTTTCTGGGTTCCCCTACGAGCAGTACTTC
>TRBV15|.|15|.|TRBJ1-4
CATSPGQATNEKLFF
TGTGCCACCAGCCCGGGCCAGGCAACTAATGAAAAACTGTTTTTT
>TRBV6-1|TRBD2|16|.|TRBJ2-1
CASSEWGGGVNNEQFF
TGTGCCAGCAGTGAATGGGGGGGAGGAGTCAACAATGAGCAGTTCTTC
>TRBV11-3|.|13|few|TRBJ2-5
CASSLESQETQYF
TGTGCCAGCAGCTTAGAATCCCAAGAGACCCAGTACTTC
>TRBV5-1|.|15|.|TRBJ1-1
CVSSAGHGTNTEAFF
TGCGTCAGCAGCGCAGGACACGGGACAAACACTGAAGCTTTCTTT
>TRBV5-1|.|13|.|TRBJ2-1
CASSVAVWDEQFF
TGCGCCAGCAGCGTAGCGGTTTGGGATGAGCAGTTCTTC
>TRBV5-1|TRBD1|14|.|TRBJ1-1
CASSLGTGETEAFF
TGCGCCAGCAGCCTAGGGACAGGGGAGACTGAAGCTTTCTTT
>TRBV5-5|TRBD2|16|.|TRBJ2-2
CASSLAGGRNTGELFF
TGTGCCAGCAGCTTGGCGGGCGGGAGGAACACCGGGGAGCTGTTTTTT